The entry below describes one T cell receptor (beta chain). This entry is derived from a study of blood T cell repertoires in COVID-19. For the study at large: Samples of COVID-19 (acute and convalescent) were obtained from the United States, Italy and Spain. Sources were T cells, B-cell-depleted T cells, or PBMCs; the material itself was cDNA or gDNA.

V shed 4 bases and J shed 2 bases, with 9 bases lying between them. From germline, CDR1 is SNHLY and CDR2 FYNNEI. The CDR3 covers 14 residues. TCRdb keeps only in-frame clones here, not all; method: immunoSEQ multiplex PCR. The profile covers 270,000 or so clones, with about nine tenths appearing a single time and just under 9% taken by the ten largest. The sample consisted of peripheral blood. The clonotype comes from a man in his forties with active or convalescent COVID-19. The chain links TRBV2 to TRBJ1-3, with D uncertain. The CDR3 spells CASSGPVAGNTIYF. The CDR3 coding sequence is TGTGCCAGCAGTGGTCCGGTGGCTGGAAACACCATATATTTT.